A selection of T cell receptor beta chains follows, all from one sample in a study of shared clonotypes between healthy human individuals. Method: immunoSEQ multiplex PCR; TCRdb's copy keeps in-frame clones and lacks some. The sample shows about 2.4 million clones, over 85% of them seen only once. Sequencing input: naive CD4+ T cells from PBMCs. The receptors were sampled from a man in his late teens or twenties in good health. Some clones in this sample may be carry-over from other donors' samples. Both conserved end residues are part of each CDR3. A D gene is named only where the DNA matches it firmly. Rows give clone size only sometimes, using once, few, many, or a class for an expanded clone.

>-|TRBJ2-2|-|TRBV11-3|15
CASSVGQGGTGELFF
TGTGCCAGCAGCGTCGGACAGGGAGGGACCGGGGAGCTGTTTTTT
>-|TRBJ2-1|-|TRBV14|16
CASSPRGSFSYNEQFF
TGTGCCAGCAGTCCTAGGGGCAGTTTCTCCTACAATGAGCAGTTCTTC
>-|TRBJ2-1|-|TRBV11-3|13
CASSVGPRNEQFF
TGTGCCAGCAGCGTAGGGCCCCGCAATGAGCAGTTCTTC
>once|TRBJ2-2|TRBD2|TRBV5-4|18
CASSAGTSGSLGTGELFF
TGTGCCAGCAGCGCCGGGACTAGCGGGAGCTTGGGCACCGGGGAGCTGTTTTTT
>once|TRBJ2-2|TRBD2|TRBV7-2|16
CASSSAGLTNTGELFF
TGTGCCAGCAGCTCCGCGGGACTAACGAACACCGGGGAGCTGTTTTTT
>-|TRBJ2-1|-|TRBV18|14
CASSLSGTTGEQFF
TGTGCCAGCTCACTTAGCGGCACTACCGGTGAGCAGTTCTTC
>-|TRBJ2-7|TRBD1|TRBV30|14
CAWGHGQGAVEQYF
TGTGCCTGGGGTCATGGACAGGGGGCCGTCGAGCAGTACTTC
>-|TRBJ2-5|-|TRBV28|17
CASSGDDRGLYQETQYF
TGTGCCAGCAGTGGGGATGACCGGGGGCTGTACCAAGAGACCCAGTACTTC
>-|TRBJ1-1|-|TRBV14|13
CASANWIGTEAFF
TGTGCCAGCGCTAATTGGATCGGCACTGAAGCTTTCTTT
>-|TRBJ2-2|-|TRBV5-6|15
CASSRELEASGELFF
TGTGCCAGCAGCCGCGAGTTGGAGGCCTCCGGGGAGCTGTTTTTT
>-|TRBJ2-7|-|TRBV2|13
CASSLDRTYEQYF
TGTGCCAGCAGCTTAGACAGGACCTACGAGCAGTACTTC
>-|TRBJ1-4|-|TRBV18|14
CASSPGATVEKLFF
TGTGCCAGCTCACCAGGGGCCACGGTTGAAAAACTGTTTTTT
>-|TRBJ1-5|-|TRBV6-6|14
CASSYGDGYQPQHF
TGTGCCAGCAGTTACGGGGACGGATATCAGCCCCAGCATTTT
>-|TRBJ2-3|TRBD2|TRBV18|16
CASSPSDGRATDTQYF
TGTGCCAGCTCACCCTCCGACGGGAGGGCCACAGATACGCAGTATTTT
>-|TRBJ1-2|TRBD1|TRBV27|18
CASSFLGTGGGSGYGYTF
TGTGCCAGCAGTTTCCTAGGGACAGGGGGCGGGAGCGGCTATGGCTACACCTTC
>-|TRBJ1-4|-|TRBV12-2|14
CASRFRGTNEKLFF
TGTGCAAGTCGCTTCCGGGGGACTAATGAAAAACTGTTTTTT
>-|TRBJ2-7|-|TRBV5-6|12
CASSRDPGEQYF
TGTGCCAGCAGCCGGGACCCAGGCGAGCAGTACTTC
>-|TRBJ2-1|TRBD1|TRBV10-3|15
CAIRRGQDNYNEQFF
TGTGCCATCAGACGTGGACAGGATAACTACAATGAGCAGTTCTTC
>-|TRBJ2-7|TRBD2|TRBV6-4|15
CASSDSKIAGHEQYF
TGTGCCAGCAGTGACTCAAAGATAGCGGGCCACGAGCAGTACTTC
>-|TRBJ2-7|-|TRBV29-1|14
CSVETLGPAYEQYF
TGCAGCGTTGAAACGCTGGGGCCGGCCTACGAGCAGTACTTC
>-|TRBJ2-5|-|TRBV7-9|13
CASSLEEGETQYF
TGTGCCAGCAGCTTAGAGGAGGGAGAGACCCAGTACTTC
>few|TRBJ1-1|TRBD1|TRBV19|14
CASSRDRGLYEAFF
TGTGCCAGTAGTCGGGACAGGGGGCTGTATGAAGCTTTCTTT
>-|TRBJ2-7|-|TRBV5-1|14
CASSSGGSSYEQYF
TGCGCCAGCAGCTCAGGCGGAAGCTCCTACGAGCAGTACTTC
>-|TRBJ1-2|-|TRBV21-1|16
CASSKGSRGLLLAYTF
TGTGCCAGCAGCAAAGGGTCCAGGGGGCTACTTTTAGCCTACACCTTC
>once|TRBJ2-3|-|TRBV7-3|13
CASSLGRSGTQYF
TGTGCCAGCAGCTTAGGTCGCTCGGGTACGCAGTATTTT
>-|TRBJ2-1|-|TRBV25-1|11
CASSEELGQFF
TGTGCCAGCTCCGAGGAATTAGGGCAGTTCTTC
>-|TRBJ2-4|TRBD2|TRBV5-5|13
CASSGLAGNIQYF
TGTGCCAGCAGCGGACTAGCGGGAAACATTCAGTACTTC
>-|TRBJ2-1|-|TRBV28|12
CASSSRTEPQFF
TGTGCCAGCAGTTCCCGGACAGAACCGCAGTTCTTC
>-|TRBJ1-4|TRBD1|TRBV28|15
CASSSPGQDNEKLFF
TGTGCCAGCAGTTCCCCCGGACAGGATAATGAAAAACTGTTTTTT
>-|TRBJ2-7|-|TRBV27|12
CASSLWGYEQYF
TGTGCCAGCAGTTTGTGGGGTTACGAGCAGTACTTC
>-|TRBJ2-7|TRBD1|TRBV5-1|14
CASSLQGARHEQYF
TGCGCCAGCAGCTTACAGGGGGCGCGTCACGAGCAGTACTTC
>-|TRBJ2-5|-|TRBV19|12
CASSISGETQYF
TGTGCCAGTAGTATTTCGGGGGAGACCCAGTACTTC
>-|TRBJ2-1|-|TRBV29-1|14
CSVAGLAVNSGQFF
TGCAGCGTTGCGGGTCTAGCAGTGAATTCGGGGCAGTTCTTC
>-|TRBJ2-3|-|TRBV10-1|17
CASSESFRREATDTQYF
TGCGCCAGCAGTGAGTCCTTCCGTCGGGAAGCGACAGATACGCAGTATTTT
>-|TRBJ2-7|TRBD2|TRBV2|15
CASSTSGRSSYEQYF
TGTGCCAGCAGTACTAGCGGGAGGAGCTCCTACGAGCAGTACTTC
>-|TRBJ1-2|TRBD1|TRBV19|12
CASSSRGYGYTF
TGTGCCAGTAGCTCCAGGGGGTATGGCTACACCTTC
>-|TRBJ2-2|-|TRBV11-2|14
CASSFPRATGELFF
TGTGCCAGCAGCTTTCCCAGGGCCACCGGGGAGCTGTTTTTT
>-|TRBJ2-1|TRBD2|TRBV9|14
CASAAGGSYNEQFF
TGTGCCAGCGCCGCGGGAGGGTCCTACAATGAGCAGTTCTTC
>once|TRBJ1-2|-|TRBV6-5|14
CASTYWQGDYGYTF
TGTGCCAGCACCTACTGGCAGGGTGACTATGGCTACACCTTC
>-|TRBJ2-7|TRBD2|TRBV5-1|14
CASSGTSGSHEQYF
TGCGCCAGCTCGGGGACTAGCGGGAGCCACGAGCAGTACTTC
>once|TRBJ2-2|TRBD1|TRBV7-2|16
CASRQPGQGRFGELFF
TGTGCCAGCAGGCAACCGGGACAGGGGCGGTTCGGGGAGCTGTTTTTT
>-|TRBJ1-2|-|TRBV5-1|13
CASSSDWSYGYTF
TGCGCCAGCAGCTCTGACTGGAGCTATGGCTACACCTTC
>-|TRBJ2-5|-|TRBV7-3|13
CASSPLGEETQYF
TGTGCCAGCAGCCCCCTCGGGGAAGAGACCCAGTACTTC
>-|TRBJ2-7|-|TRBV18|14
CASSPPKRVYEQYF
TGTGCCAGCTCACCACCAAAACGGGTCTACGAGCAGTACTTC
>-|TRBJ1-5|-|TRBV28|9
CALYKPQHF
TGTGCCCTATACAAGCCCCAGCATTTT
>-|TRBJ2-6|TRBD2|TRBV18|17
CASSMSGSGSGANVLTF
TGTGCCAGCTCAATGAGCGGGAGCGGGTCTGGGGCCAACGTCCTGACTTTC